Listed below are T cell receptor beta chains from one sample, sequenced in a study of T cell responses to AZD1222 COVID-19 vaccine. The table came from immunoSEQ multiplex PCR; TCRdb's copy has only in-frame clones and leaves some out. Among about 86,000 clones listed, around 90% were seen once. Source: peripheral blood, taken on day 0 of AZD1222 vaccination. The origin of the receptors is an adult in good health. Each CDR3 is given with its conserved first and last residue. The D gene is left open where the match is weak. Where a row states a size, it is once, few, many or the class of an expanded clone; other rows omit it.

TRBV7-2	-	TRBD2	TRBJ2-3	CASSPRLAGGPDTQYF	TGTGCCAGCAGCCCCCGGCTAGCGGGAGGCCCAGATACGCAGTATTTT
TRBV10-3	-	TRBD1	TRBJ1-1	CAIRSGGTEAFF	TGTGCCATCAGATCAGGGGGCACTGAAGCTTTCTTT
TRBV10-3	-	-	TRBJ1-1	CAISENPRRTEAFF	TGTGCCATCAGTGAGAACCCCCGGAGGACTGAAGCTTTCTTT
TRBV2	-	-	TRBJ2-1	CASSEVAGQTYNEQFF	TGTGCCAGCAGTGAAGTAGCGGGACAGACCTACAATGAGCAGTTCTTC
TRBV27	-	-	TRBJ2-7	CASSRTVSYEQYF	TGTGCCAGCAGTAGGACGGTCTCCTACGAGCAGTACTTC
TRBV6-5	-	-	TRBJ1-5	CASSRRHNQPQHF	TGTGCCAGCAGTCGACGGCACAATCAGCCCCAGCATTTT
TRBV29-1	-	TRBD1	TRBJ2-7	CSALKAGGEQYF	TGCAGCGCCCTAAAGGCAGGGGGCGAGCAGTACTTC
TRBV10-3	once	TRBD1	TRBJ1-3	CAISEDGTDSDTIYF	TGTGCCATCAGTGAAGACGGGACAGATAGTGACACCATATATTTT
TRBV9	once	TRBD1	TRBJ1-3	CASSVVDRVAGNTIYF	TGTGCCAGCAGCGTAGTAGACAGGGTAGCTGGAAACACCATATATTTT
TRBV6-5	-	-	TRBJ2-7	CASSSGSPYEQYF	TGTGCCAGCAGTAGCGGGTCTCCATACGAGCAGTACTTC
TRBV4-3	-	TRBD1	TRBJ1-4	CASSQNGAGGFEKLFF	TGCGCCAGCAGCCAGAATGGGGCAGGGGGCTTTGAAAAACTGTTTTTT
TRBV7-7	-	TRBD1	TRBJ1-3	CASRPQGVAGNTIYF	TGTGCCAGCAGACCACAGGGGGTCGCTGGAAACACCATATATTTT
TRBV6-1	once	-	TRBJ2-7	CASSNLASSYEQYF	TGTGCCAGCAGTAACTTGGCTTCCTCCTACGAGCAGTACTTC
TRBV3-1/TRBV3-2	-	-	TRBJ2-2	CASSQAGRNGELFF	TGTGCCAGCAGCCAAGCAGGGCGGAACGGGGAGCTGTTTTTT
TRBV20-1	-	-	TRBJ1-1	CSASQGLQAFF	TGCAGTGCTAGCCAGGGGTTGCAGGCTTTCTTT
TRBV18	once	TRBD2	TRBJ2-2	CASSPRAGETGELFF	TGTGCCAGCTCACCACGAGCGGGAGAGACCGGGGAGCTGTTTTTT
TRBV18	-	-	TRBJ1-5	CASSPGTHSNQPQHF	TGTGCCAGCTCACCCGGGACACATAGCAATCAGCCCCAGCATTTT
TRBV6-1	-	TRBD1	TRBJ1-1	CASSDGQGTEAFF	TGTGCCAGCAGTGACGGACAGGGCACTGAAGCTTTCTTT
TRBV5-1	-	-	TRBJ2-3	CASSPKALSSTDTQYF	TGCGCCAGCAGCCCCAAGGCGTTATCTAGCACAGATACGCAGTATTTT
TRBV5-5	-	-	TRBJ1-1	CASSSGGGGTEAFF	TGTGCCAGCAGCTCCGGAGGAGGGGGCACTGAAGCTTTCTTT
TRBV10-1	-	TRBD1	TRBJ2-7	CASSERTGEQYF	TGCGCCAGCAGTGAAAGGACAGGCGAGCAGTACTTC
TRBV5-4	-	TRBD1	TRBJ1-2	CASSLGTGTGGYGYTF	TGTGCCAGCAGCTTAGGTACCGGGACAGGGGGCTATGGCTACACCTTC
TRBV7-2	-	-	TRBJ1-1	CASSAQSGGTEAFF	TGTGCCAGCAGCGCCCAAAGCGGGGGCACTGAAGCTTTCTTT